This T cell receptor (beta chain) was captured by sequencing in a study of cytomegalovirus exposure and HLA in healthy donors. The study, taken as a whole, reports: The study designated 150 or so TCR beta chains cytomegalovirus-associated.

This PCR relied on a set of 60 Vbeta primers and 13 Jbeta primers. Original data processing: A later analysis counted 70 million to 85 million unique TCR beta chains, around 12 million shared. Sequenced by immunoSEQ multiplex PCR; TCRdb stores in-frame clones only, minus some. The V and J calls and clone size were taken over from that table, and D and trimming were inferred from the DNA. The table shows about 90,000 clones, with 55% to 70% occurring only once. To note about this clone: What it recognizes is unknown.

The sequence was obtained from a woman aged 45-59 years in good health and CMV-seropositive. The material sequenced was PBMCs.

CDR3 residues: CASNPSGVVAKNIQYF. CDR3 nucleotide sequence: TGTGCCAGCAACCCTAGCGGGGTTGTCGCCAAAAACATTCAGTACTTC. The V and J genes are TRBV28 and TRBJ2-4; 9 positions match TRBD2. Germline-derived CDR1 and CDR2 are MDHEN and SYDVKM. With V trimmed by 7 bases and J by 1 base, 8 bases remained unmatched. This CDR3 has 16 residues.